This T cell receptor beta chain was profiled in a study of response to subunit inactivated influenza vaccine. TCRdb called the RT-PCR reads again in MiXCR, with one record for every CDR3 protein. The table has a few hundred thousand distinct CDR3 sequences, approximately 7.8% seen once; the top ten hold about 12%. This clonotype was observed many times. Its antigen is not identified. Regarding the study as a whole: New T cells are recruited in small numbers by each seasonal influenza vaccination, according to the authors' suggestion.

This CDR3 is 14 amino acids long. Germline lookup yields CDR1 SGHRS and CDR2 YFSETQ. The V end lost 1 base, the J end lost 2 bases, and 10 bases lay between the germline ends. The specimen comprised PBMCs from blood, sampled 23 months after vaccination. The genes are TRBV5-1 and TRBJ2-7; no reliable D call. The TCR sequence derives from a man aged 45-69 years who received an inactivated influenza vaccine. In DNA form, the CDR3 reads TGCGCCAGCAGCTTGTTCAACGGCGCCTACGAGCAGTACTTC. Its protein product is CASSLFNGAYEQYF.